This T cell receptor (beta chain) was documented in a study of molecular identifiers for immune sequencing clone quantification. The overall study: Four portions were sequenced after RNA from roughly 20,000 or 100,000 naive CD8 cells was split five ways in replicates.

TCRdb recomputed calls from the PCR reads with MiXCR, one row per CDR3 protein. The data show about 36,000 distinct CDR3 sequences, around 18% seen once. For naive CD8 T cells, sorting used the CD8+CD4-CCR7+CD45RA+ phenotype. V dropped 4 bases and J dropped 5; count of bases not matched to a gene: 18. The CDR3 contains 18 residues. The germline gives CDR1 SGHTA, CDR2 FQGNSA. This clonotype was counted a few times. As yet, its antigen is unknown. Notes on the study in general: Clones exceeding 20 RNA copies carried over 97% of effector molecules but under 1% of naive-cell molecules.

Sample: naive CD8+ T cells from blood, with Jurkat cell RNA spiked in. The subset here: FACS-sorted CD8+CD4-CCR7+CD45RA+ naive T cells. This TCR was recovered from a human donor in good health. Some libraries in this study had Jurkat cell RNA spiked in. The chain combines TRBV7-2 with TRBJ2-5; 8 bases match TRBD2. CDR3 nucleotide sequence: TGTGCCAGCAGCTCACCATCCGGACTAGCAATAATGGGGGAGACCCAGTACTTC. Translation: CASSSPSGLAIMGETQYF.